The 2 T cell receptor beta chains listed next were all sequenced from one sample in a study of T cell clonality in common variable immunodeficiency. TCRdb keeps only in-frame clones here, not all; method: immunoSEQ multiplex PCR. Observed in the sample are roughly 40,000 clones, none of them singletons. Sequenced sample: peripheral blood mononuclear cells. These receptors originate from a person aged 18 to 69 in good health.

At least ten counts were recorded for this clone. The read gets to within 3 residues of the CDR3 end, and the germline J gene fills in the rest. V and J are TRBV3-1 (or the pseudogene TRBV3-2) and TRBJ2-5, with a tentative D call TRBD1 (5 bases). Germline assignment: CDR1 LGHDT and CDR2 YNNKEL (reference sequence). The CDR3 spans 14 residues. Trimming removed 0 bases from V and 2 bases from J, with 7 bases in between. Here the CDR3 reads CASSQDYRQETQYF. CDR3 bases read: TGTGCCAGCAGCCAAGATTACAGGCAAGAGACC.

This clone was seen ten or more times. Coverage ceases 3 residues before the CDR3 finishes, and the germline J gene fills in the end. The chain employs TRBV7-6 and TRBJ2-5, with D hard to call. Germline CDR1 and CDR2: SGHVS and FNYEAQ. Trimming left V 5 bases short and J 0 bases short, with 19 bases between. CDR3 length: 17 residues. The sequenced part of the CDR3 DNA is TGTGCCAGCAGCCGATTAGCCACTGGAGAGTACCAAGAGACC. This codes for CASSRLATGEYQET. In full, the CDR3 reads CASSRLATGEYQETQYF.